This T cell receptor beta chain is from a study of technical replicates of blood from several donors. CDR3 length: 15 residues. Deletions cut 0 bases from V and 1 base from J, with 8 bases between. Germline V gene lookup returns CDR1 SGHDT and CDR2 YYEEEE. Generated by immunoSEQ multiplex PCR, the TCRdb table keeps only in-frame clones and is missing some. The sample yields 91,000 or so clones, approximately 95% seen once. The receptor comes from a human donor in good health. V usage is TRBV5-6 and J usage is TRBJ1-5; D is possibly TRBD1 (6 bases). Specimen: T cells isolated from PBMCs. CDR3 residues: CASSLAGQSNQPQHF. DNA of the CDR3: TGTGCCAGCAGCTTGGCCGGACAGAGCAATCAGCCCCAGCATTTT.